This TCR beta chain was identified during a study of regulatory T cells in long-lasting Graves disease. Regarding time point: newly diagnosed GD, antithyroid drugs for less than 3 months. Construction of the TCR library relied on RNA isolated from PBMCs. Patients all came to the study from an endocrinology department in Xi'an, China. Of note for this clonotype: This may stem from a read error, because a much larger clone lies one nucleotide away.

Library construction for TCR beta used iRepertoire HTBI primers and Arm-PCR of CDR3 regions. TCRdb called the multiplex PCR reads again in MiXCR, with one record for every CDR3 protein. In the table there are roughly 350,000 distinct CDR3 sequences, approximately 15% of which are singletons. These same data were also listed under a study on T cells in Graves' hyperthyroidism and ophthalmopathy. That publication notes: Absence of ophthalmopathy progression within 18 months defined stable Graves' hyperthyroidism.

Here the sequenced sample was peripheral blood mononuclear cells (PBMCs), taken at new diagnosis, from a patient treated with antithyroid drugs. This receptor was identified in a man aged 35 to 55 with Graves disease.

This CDR3 is CANSPGHWLETQYF. CDR3 coding DNA: TGTGCCAACTCACCCGGTCATTGGTTAGAGACCCAGTACTTC. The chain links TRBV18 to TRBJ2-5; D gene uncertain. The germline CDR1 and CDR2 sequences are KGHSH and LQKENI. This CDR3 comprises 14 residues.